This is a list of T cell receptor beta chains from one sample in a study of monozygotic twins with inflammatory bowel disease. TCRdb reprocessed the 5' RACE reads and reports one entry per CDR3 protein, with no DNA. Its table lists 70,000 to 95,000 distinct CDR3 sequences. Sample: blood. The receptors were gathered from a human donor with ulcerative colitis or Crohn's disease, or a healthy co-twin of an affected twin (not recorded which). CDR3s include the opening cysteine and the closing phenylalanine or tryptophan.

v_gene: TRBV12-3/TRBV12-4
j_gene: TRBJ1-1
len: 14
CDR3aa: CASRVLGVNTEAFF

v_gene: TRBV5-1
j_gene: TRBJ2-3
len: 15
CDR3aa: CASSWTSGGADTQYF

v_gene: TRBV29-1
j_gene: TRBJ1-5
len: 12
CDR3aa: CSVGQGNQPQHF

v_gene: TRBV5-5
j_gene: TRBJ1-3
len: 17
CDR3aa: CASSFSGTAFSGNTIYF

v_gene: TRBV11-2
j_gene: TRBJ2-7
len: 11
CDR3aa: CASSLDSEQNF

v_gene: TRBV9
j_gene: TRBJ2-5
len: 13
CDR3aa: CASSRGGEETQYF

v_gene: TRBV20-1
j_gene: TRBJ2-1
len: 13
CDR3aa: CSAPGGGRNEQFF

v_gene: TRBV20-1
j_gene: TRBJ1-1
len: 17
CDR3aa: CSARPSWRQGISAEAFF

v_gene: TRBV7-3
j_gene: TRBJ2-3
len: 13
CDR3aa: CASSYGGTDTQYF

v_gene: TRBV20-1
j_gene: TRBJ1-5
len: 13
CDR3aa: CSAQGYSNQPQHF

v_gene: TRBV5-1
j_gene: TRBJ2-1
len: 15
CDR3aa: CASSASPGQNNEQFF

v_gene: TRBV12-5
j_gene: TRBJ2-3
len: 12
CDR3aa: CARGPGANTQYF

v_gene: TRBV5-1
j_gene: TRBJ2-5
len: 14
CDR3aa: CASSFSGQQETQYF

v_gene: TRBV11-2
j_gene: TRBJ2-6
len: 15
CDR3aa: CASSYRVAGANVLTF

v_gene: TRBV29-1
j_gene: TRBJ1-2
len: 13
CDR3aa: CSVAQDRTYGYTF

v_gene: TRBV12-3/TRBV12-4
j_gene: TRBJ1-1
len: 13
CDR3aa: CASRNQENTEAFF

v_gene: TRBV6-5
j_gene: TRBJ2-5
len: 15
CDR3aa: CASSTRGRWNEPQYF

v_gene: TRBV7-2
j_gene: TRBJ2-7
len: 14
CDR3aa: CASSRDPTGYEQYF

v_gene: TRBV7-9
j_gene: TRBJ2-3
len: 14
CDR3aa: CASSLDPMTDTQYF

v_gene: TRBV7-3
j_gene: TRBJ1-2
len: 15
CDR3aa: CASSRNRVGVYGYTF

v_gene: TRBV5-4
j_gene: TRBJ1-2
len: 15
CDR3aa: CASSLEGAGGPGYTF

v_gene: TRBV28
j_gene: TRBJ2-7
len: 14
CDR3aa: CASSSTGPPYEQYF

v_gene: TRBV29-1
j_gene: TRBJ1-5
len: 13
CDR3aa: CSVYEGSNQPQHF

v_gene: TRBV7-2
j_gene: TRBJ2-7
len: 13
CDR3aa: CASSSASGYEQYF

v_gene: TRBV20-1
j_gene: TRBJ2-3
len: 11
CDR3aa: CSAHGGDTQYF

v_gene: TRBV24-1
j_gene: TRBJ2-1
len: 13
CDR3aa: CATWDHYYNEQFF

v_gene: TRBV5-1
j_gene: TRBJ2-5
len: 13
CDR3aa: CASRTGQQETQYF

v_gene: TRBV27
j_gene: TRBJ1-5
len: 15
CDR3aa: CAGSLTGGNNQPQHF

v_gene: TRBV7-9
j_gene: TRBJ2-7
len: 12
CDR3aa: CASSLEDREQYF

v_gene: TRBV20-1
j_gene: TRBJ1-2
len: 14
CDR3aa: CSARDSRRNYGYTF

v_gene: TRBV7-2
j_gene: TRBJ2-7
len: 15
CDR3aa: CASSLGQGSRYEQYF

v_gene: TRBV5-1
j_gene: TRBJ2-5
len: 14
CDR3aa: CASSLGAEKETQYF

v_gene: TRBV5-1
j_gene: TRBJ1-1
len: 15
CDR3aa: CAASRGGAKDTEAFF

v_gene: TRBV11-2
j_gene: TRBJ2-1
len: 14
CDR3aa: CASSFSGLVGEQFF

v_gene: TRBV7-2
j_gene: TRBJ1-2
len: 14
CDR3aa: CASSPQQGNYGYTF

v_gene: TRBV27
j_gene: TRBJ1-1
len: 14
CDR3aa: CASSLQGWNTEAFF

v_gene: TRBV20-1
j_gene: TRBJ1-5
len: 15
CDR3aa: CSASDRAESNQPQHF

v_gene: TRBV2
j_gene: TRBJ2-4
len: 16
CDR3aa: CASTSGLLIAKNIQYF

v_gene: TRBV14
j_gene: TRBJ1-4
len: 16
CDR3aa: CASSLSRDTLPGKLFF

v_gene: TRBV19
j_gene: TRBJ1-1
len: 13
CDR3aa: CASSTQVFTEAFF

v_gene: TRBV6-1
j_gene: TRBJ2-1
len: 15
CDR3aa: CASSLLGPRGDEQFF

v_gene: TRBV20-1
j_gene: TRBJ1-1
len: 14
CDR3aa: CSALRTLGGTEAFF

v_gene: TRBV10-3
j_gene: TRBJ2-3
len: 17
CDR3aa: CAISESRASISTDTQYF

v_gene: TRBV12-3/TRBV12-4
j_gene: TRBJ1-2
len: 16
CDR3aa: CASSLVVWEELTGYTF

v_gene: TRBV7-2
j_gene: TRBJ2-1
len: 12
CDR3aa: CASSRFNNEQFF

v_gene: TRBV11-2
j_gene: TRBJ2-5
len: 14
CDR3aa: CASSLIGSPETQYF

v_gene: TRBV27
j_gene: TRBJ2-7
len: 13
CDR3aa: CASSLRGQGEQYF

v_gene: TRBV20-1
j_gene: TRBJ2-7
len: 12
CDR3aa: CSAEDRTYEQYF